These 12 T cell receptor beta chains share one sample of origin, sequenced in a study of cytomegalovirus exposure and HLA in healthy donors. The PCR had 60 Vbeta and 13 Jbeta primers. This table comes from immunoSEQ multiplex PCR, and its TCRdb copy is limited to in-frame clones, with some not included. The profile shows about 120,000 clones, around 79% of them singletons. Sequenced: PBMCs. The source of these receptors is a woman in her forties in good health and CMV-seronegative.

This clone was recorded many times. The chain's CDR3 is CASSPSSQEKLFF. The CDR3, as DNA: TGTGCCAGCAGCCCATCGAGTCAAGAAAAACTGTTTTTT. The chain employs TRBV7-8 and TRBJ1-4; no firm D call. The germline gives CDR1 SGHVS, CDR2 FQNEAQ. V shed 5 bases and J shed 8 bases, with 12 bases lying between them. CDR3 length equals 13 residues.

The chain couples TRBV5-6 to TRBJ2-1; no clear D gene. This CDR3 has 13 residues. V was shortened by 2 bases and J by 2 bases, with 5 bases between the two germline ends. Germline CDR1 reads SGHDT; CDR2 reads YYEEEE. CDR3 nucleotides: TGTGCCAGCAGCTTTGTTACCTACAATGAGCAGTTCTTC. This sequence encodes CASSFVTYNEQFF.

Only one count was recorded for this clone. This chain connects TRBV28 to TRBJ2-1; 7 bases are a match to TRBD2. The CDR3 length is 21 residues. V trimming: 7 bases; J trimming: 2 bases; junction bases outside the gene matches: 26. Germline lookup yields CDR1 MDHEN and CDR2 SYDVKM. CDR3 nucleotides: TGTGCCAGCAACTATTATACCCCCCGGGTGGCTAGCGGCAGGACCTACAATGAGCAGTTCTTC. Its protein product is CASNYYTPRVASGRTYNEQFF.

The gene calls are TRBV5-1 and TRBJ1-1; 7 positions match TRBD1. In germline, CDR1 is SGHRS, CDR2 YFSETQ. This CDR3 is 16 amino acids long. The J segment lost 6 bases and the V segment lost 1 base, leaving 12 bases of the junction unmatched. The chain's CDR3 is CASSLYGTEPLSEAFF. CDR3 DNA sequence: TGCGCCAGCAGCTTGTATGGGACAGAGCCTCTCTCTGAAGCTTTCTTT.

V usage is TRBV9 and J usage is TRBJ2-7, with D possibly TRBD2 on 6 matching bases. CDR3 length equals 16 residues. Germline V lookup: CDR1 SGDLS, CDR2 YYNGEE. V gave up 0 bases and J gave up 7 bases, with 20 bases separating them. CDR3 protein: CASSVAGGGLPLEQYF. The DNA of the CDR3 is TGTGCCAGCAGCGTAGCTGGGGGAGGACTACCACTGGAGCAGTACTTC.

V is TRBV6-6 and J is TRBJ2-7; 7 bases align to TRBD1. The CDR3 sequence is 16 residues long. Germline CDR1 MNHNY, CDR2 SVGAGI (reference sequence). V lost 5 bases, J lost 7 bases, and 17 bases stayed unmatched. The CDR3: CASSISAQGELGEQYF. The CDR3 DNA reads TGTGCCAGCAGTATCTCGGCGCAGGGGGAGTTGGGTGAGCAGTACTTC.

The chain couples TRBV19 to TRBJ2-4; 13 bases align to TRBD2. V was clipped by 7 bases and J by 0 bases; unmatched bases: 9. Per the germline V gene, CDR1 is LNHDA and CDR2 is SQIVND (reference sequence). The CDR3 spans 18 residues. The CDR3 coding sequence is TGTGCCAGTACCCTAGGGACTAGCGGGACTCTAGCCAAAAACATTCAGTACTTC. Amino acid sequence: CASTLGTSGTLAKNIQYF.

The chain is built from TRBV6-1 and TRBJ2-7; D possibly corresponds to TRBD1 (6 bases). The CDR3 loop spans 15 amino acids. Trimming took 8 bases from V and 4 from J, leaving 21 bases between them. Per germline, CDR1 MNHNS and CDR2 SASEGT. DNA for the CDR3: TGTGCCAGCCTCCTGGGGGCTAGTGGGCAATACGAGCAGTACTTC. Residues: CASLLGASGQYEQYF.

The rearrangement uses TRBV27 and TRBJ1-5; 11 nucleotides line up with TRBD1. CDR3 size: 16 residues. Germline CDR1 and CDR2: MNHEY and SMNVEV (reference sequence). Trimming at V came to 4 bases and at J to 6 bases, leaving 8 bases not matched to a gene. CDR3 DNA: TGTGCCAGCAGTTCCTCCGGGACAGGGGGGGTTCAGCCCCAGCATTTT. Translation gives CASSSSGTGGVQPQHF.

As regards this clone: Different DNA sequences within this sample yield the same CDR3. This chain links TRBV4-2 with TRBJ1-4; no firm D call. This CDR3 contains 15 residues. Germline CDR1 and CDR2: LGHNA and YNFKEQ. With 0 bases removed from V and 5 bases from J, the gap between germline ends came to 10 bases. CDR3 sequence: CASSQDWQTNEKLFF. The CDR3 DNA follows: TGTGCCAGCAGCCAAGATTGGCAGACAAATGAAAAACTGTTTTTT.

V is TRBV7-2 and J is TRBJ2-1; D is possibly TRBD2 (7 bases). Germline CDR1 and CDR2: SGHTA and FQGNSA. The V and J ends lost 3 bases and 6 bases respectively, with 18 bases between them. CDR3 length: 16 residues. CDR3 sequence reads: CASSLGGTRAGNEQFF. The CDR3 coding sequence is TGTGCCAGCAGCTTGGGGGGGACACGGGCCGGCAATGAGCAGTTCTTC.

J is TRBJ2-3 and V is TRBV7-2; D unresolved. Germline CDR1 reads SGHTA; CDR2 reads FQGNSA. V was clipped by 5 bases and J by 0 bases, with 3 bases between them. CDR3 length equals 12 residues. Here the CDR3 reads CASSPSTDTQYF. CDR3 coding DNA: TGTGCCAGCAGCCCGAGCACAGATACGCAGTATTTT.